The 10 T cell receptor beta chains presented below share a single source sample, sequenced in a study of CD8 T cells in ankylosing spondylitis. A single record per CDR3 protein comes from TCRdb applying MiXCR to the 5' RACE reads. Of 200,000 or so distinct CDR3 sequences detected, under 15% appear once; the ten largest clones hold approximately 10%. Sequenced sample: blood, either unsorted or a sorted T cell fraction (not recorded which). These receptors were obtained from a female donor with ankylosing spondylitis or in good health (not recorded which).

This clonotype was detected a few times. The gene calls are TRBV3-1 and TRBJ2-6; D not resolved. CDR1 is LGHDT and CDR2 is YNNKEL in the germline V gene (reference sequence). V dropped 2 bases and J dropped 2 bases, with 4 bases sitting between them. This CDR3 has 14 amino acids. The CDR3 protein is CASSQLAGANVLTF. CDR3 bases: TGTGCCAGCAGCCAATTGGCTGGGGCCAACGTCCTGACTTTC.

This clonotype was seen a few times. The rearrangement uses TRBV12-3 or TRBV12-4 and TRBJ2-1; 8 bases match TRBD2. V shed 6 bases and J 8 bases; nucleotides not matched to a gene: 12. The CDR3 sequence is 15 residues long. CDR3 loop: CASSRPGLGFHEQFF. In DNA, the CDR3 is TGTGCCAGCAGCCGACCGGGACTAGGGTTCCATGAGCAGTTCTTC.

This clonotype was observed many times. J is TRBJ2-3 and V is TRBV12-3 or TRBV12-4; no reliable D call. The CDR3 runs 12 residues. V was shortened by 9 bases and J by 4 bases, with 11 bases between the two germline ends. The CDR3 DNA reads as TGTGCCAGTTCCGCAGGTCCAGATACGCAGTATTTT. This sequence encodes CASSAGPDTQYF.

This clonotype was seen more than once but under ten times. This chain uses TRBV2 with TRBJ1-1; D may be TRBD1 (5 bases). The length of the CDR3 is 13 residues. Germline V gives CDR1 SNHLY, CDR2 FYNNEI. Trimming pared 4 bases from V and 1 base from J, leaving 7 bases between. The CDR3 bases are TGTGCCAGCAGTGTACAGGAGAACACTGAAGCTTTCTTT. Its protein product is CASSVQENTEAFF.

This clonotype has ten or more counts. The gene calls are TRBV3-1 and TRBJ2-1; D perhaps matches TRBD2 (6 bases). V lost 4 bases to trimming and J lost 15 bases, with 19 bases between them. This CDR3 contains 13 residues. Germline V gene sequence: CDR1 LGHDT, CDR2 YNNKEL (reference sequence). CDR3 sequence (DNA): TGTGCCAGCAGCCGCGAGGGGCCTAGCGCCGCGTTCTTC. Translating it yields CASSREGPSAAFF.

This clonotype was counted ten times or more. The genes are TRBV7-9 and TRBJ2-2; D is ambiguous. The CDR3 runs 15 residues. V lost 3 bases, J lost 4 bases, and 12 bases lay in between. The germline V gene encodes CDR1 SEHNR and CDR2 FQNEAQ (reference sequence). Here the CDR3 reads CASSLLKGITGELFF. The DNA of the CDR3 is TGTGCCAGCAGCTTGCTAAAAGGGATCACCGGGGAGCTGTTTTTT.

This clonotype was found a few times. The gene calls are TRBV5-1 and TRBJ1-4, with D possibly matching TRBD1 (6 bases). V lost 4 bases to trimming and J lost 6 bases, with 16 bases between them. From germline, CDR1 is SGHRS and CDR2 YFSETQ. There are 15 residues in the CDR3. The CDR3 region is CASSQSGDLDEKLFF. DNA for the CDR3: TGCGCCAGCAGCCAATCAGGGGATTTGGATGAAAAACTGTTTTTT.

The V call is TRBV28, the J call TRBJ2-4, with D tentatively TRBD2 (7 bases). Germline V gene sequence: CDR1 MDHEN, CDR2 SYDVKM. There are 15 residues in the CDR3. V shed 3 bases and J shed 8 bases, with 17 bases lying between them. The DNA for the CDR3 is TGTGCCAGCAGTTTGGGGGGGCTTAGGGGATACATTCAGTACTTC. As protein: CASSLGGLRGYIQYF.

The sample holds a few counts of this clonotype. The V call is TRBV9, the J call TRBJ2-3; no firm D call. The CDR3 covers 14 residues. Per the germline V gene, CDR1 is SGDLS and CDR2 is YYNGEE. The V end was cut by 0 bases, the J end by 2 bases, with 7 bases between. CDR3 DNA: TGTGCCAGCAGCGTAGAACAGCACACAGATACGCAGTATTTT. Its translation: CASSVEQHTDTQYF.

At least ten counts were recorded for this clonotype. The chain combines TRBV5-1 with TRBJ1-1; 10 bases agree with TRBD1. The CDR3 is made up of 16 amino acids. CDR1 is SGHRS, CDR2 YFSETQ, per germline. The V gene end was trimmed by 3 bases and the J gene end by 2 bases; junction bases not matched to a gene: 7. In DNA, the CDR3 is TGCGCCAGCAGCTGGGGAATGACAGGGGGCAACACTGAAGCTTTCTTT. Protein sequence: CASSWGMTGGNTEAFF.